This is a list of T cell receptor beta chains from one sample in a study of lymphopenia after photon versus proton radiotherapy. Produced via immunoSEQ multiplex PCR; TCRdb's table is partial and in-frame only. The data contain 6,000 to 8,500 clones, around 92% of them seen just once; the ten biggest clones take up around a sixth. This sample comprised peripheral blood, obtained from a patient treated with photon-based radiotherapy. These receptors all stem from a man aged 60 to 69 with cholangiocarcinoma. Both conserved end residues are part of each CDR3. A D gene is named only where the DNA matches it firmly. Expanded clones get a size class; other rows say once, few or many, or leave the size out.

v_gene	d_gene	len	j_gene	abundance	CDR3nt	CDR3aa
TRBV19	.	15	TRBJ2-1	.	TGTGCCAGTAGTATGAACACAGTACCATACAATGAGCAGTTCTTC	CASSMNTVPYNEQFF
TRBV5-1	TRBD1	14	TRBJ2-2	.	TGCGCCAGCAGCAGGGGACAGCAGGGCGGGGAGCTGTTTTTT	CASSRGQQGGELFF
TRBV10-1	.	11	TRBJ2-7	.	TGCGCCAGCAGTGACAACTACGAGCAGTACTTC	CASSDNYEQYF
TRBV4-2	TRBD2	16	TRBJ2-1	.	TGTGCCAGCAGCCAACCGGGACTAGCGGGAGGGGATGAGCAGTTCTTC	CASSQPGLAGGDEQFF
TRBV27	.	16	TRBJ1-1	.	TGTGCCAGCAGTTTTTTTCCGGACGGGAAAAACACTGAAGCTTTCTTT	CASSFFPDGKNTEAFF
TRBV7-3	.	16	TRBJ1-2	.	TGTGCCAGCAGCCTTACCCCCGACGGGGGATTCTATGGCTACACCTTC	CASSLTPDGGFYGYTF
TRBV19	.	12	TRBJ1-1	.	TGTGCCAGTAGTACGCCGGGACTTGAAGCTTTCTTT	CASSTPGLEAFF
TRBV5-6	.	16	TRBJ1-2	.	TGTGCCAGCAGCCCGGTGGTCGGAACCCTCAACTATGGCTACACCTTC	CASSPVVGTLNYGYTF
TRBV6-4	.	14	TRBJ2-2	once	TGTGCCAGCAGTGACGGGAGTAACACCGGGGAGCTGTTTTTT	CASSDGSNTGELFF
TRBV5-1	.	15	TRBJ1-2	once	TGCGCCAGCAGCTTGGAGCCGGCGGCTAACTATGGCTACACCTTC	CASSLEPAANYGYTF
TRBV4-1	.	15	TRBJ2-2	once	TGCGCCAGCAGCCAAGGAGCAGGGAGCACCGGGGAGCTGTTTTTT	CASSQGAGSTGELFF
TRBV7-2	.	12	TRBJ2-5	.	TGTGCCAGCAGCCCTTACCCAGAGACCCAGTACTTC	CASSPYPETQYF
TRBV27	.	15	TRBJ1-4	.	TGTGCCAGCCGAACCCCGGGCCAGGGAAAGGAAAAACTGTTTTTT	CASRTPGQGKEKLFF
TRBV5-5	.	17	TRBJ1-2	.	TGTGCCAGCAGCTTCCCGTCTGGGGGGCCTACCCAATATGGCTACACCTTC	CASSFPSGGPTQYGYTF
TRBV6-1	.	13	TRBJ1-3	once	TGTGCCAGCAGTGAAGTCGGCAGGGTGCCCATATATTTT	CASSEVGRVPIYF
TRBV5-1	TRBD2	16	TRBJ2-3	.	TGCGCCAGCAGCCAAGCGGGAACGGGAGCCGGAGATACGCAGTATTTT	CASSQAGTGAGDTQYF
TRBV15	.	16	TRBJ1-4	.	TGTGCCACCAGCAGAGATCGGCCGGGACCTAATGAAAAACTGTTTTTT	CATSRDRPGPNEKLFF
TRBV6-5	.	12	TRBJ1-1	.	TGTGCCAGCAGTTACGGACCGGGTGAAGCTTTCTTT	CASSYGPGEAFF
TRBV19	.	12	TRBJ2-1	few	TGTGCCAGTAGCGCCACTAGGAATGAGCAGTTCTTC	CASSATRNEQFF
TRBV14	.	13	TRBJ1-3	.	TGTGCCAGCAGCCCTACGGCGTTAAACACCATATATTTT	CASSPTALNTIYF
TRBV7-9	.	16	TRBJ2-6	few	TGTGCCAGCAGCTTTAGAAGAGCTTATGGGGCCAACGTCCTGACTTTC	CASSFRRAYGANVLTF
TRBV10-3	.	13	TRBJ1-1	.	TGTGCCAGCGAAGCCAATGTGAACACTGAAGCTTTCTTT	CASEANVNTEAFF
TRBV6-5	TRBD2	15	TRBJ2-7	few	TGTGCCAGCAGTTACGGGGCTGTCGGGGGGTACGAGCAGTACTTC	CASSYGAVGGYEQYF
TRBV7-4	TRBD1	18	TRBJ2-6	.	TGTGCCAGCAGCGGACAGGGCAGCTCACAAAGTCGGGCCAACGTCCTGACTTTC	CASSGQGSSQSRANVLTF
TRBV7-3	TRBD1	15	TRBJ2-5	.	TGTGCCAGCAGTTCCGGACAGGGGGCCAGCGAGACCCAGTACTTC	CASSSGQGASETQYF
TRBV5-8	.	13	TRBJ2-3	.	TGTGCCAGCAGCCCTTTTTGGGCAGATACGCAGTATTTT	CASSPFWADTQYF
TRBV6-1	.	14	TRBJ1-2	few	TGTGCCAGCCACCACCTTGGGGGGATCGGAGTCTACACCTTC	CASHHLGGIGVYTF
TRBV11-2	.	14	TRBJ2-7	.	TGTGCCAGCAGCTTAGGGGCCAATTCCTACGAGCAGTACTTC	CASSLGANSYEQYF
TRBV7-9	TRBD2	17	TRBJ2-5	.	TGTGCCAGCAGCTTAAGACCCCGTAGCGGCGGGGGGGAGACCCAGTACTTC	CASSLRPRSGGGETQYF
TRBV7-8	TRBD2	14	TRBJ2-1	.	TGTGCCAGCAGCTGGGGAACTAGCGCGGATGAGCAGTTCTTC	CASSWGTSADEQFF
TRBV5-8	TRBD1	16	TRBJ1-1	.	TGTGCCAGCAGCCCGTCTCTAGGGGGCGTGGACACTGAAGCTTTCTTT	CASSPSLGGVDTEAFF
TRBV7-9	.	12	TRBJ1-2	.	TGTGCCAGCAATGGAAAGACCTATGGCTACACCTTC	CASNGKTYGYTF
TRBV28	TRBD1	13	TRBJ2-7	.	TGTGCCAGCCTGGACAGGGGATCGGGAGAGCAGTACTTC	CASLDRGSGEQYF
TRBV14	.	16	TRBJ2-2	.	TGTGCCAGCAGTCAAACATCCGGGACAAGCACCGGGGAGCTGTTTTTT	CASSQTSGTSTGELFF
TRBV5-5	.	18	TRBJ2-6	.	TGTGCCAGCAGAATAGGGCAGGCCCTTTTCTCTGGGGCCAACGTCCTGACTTTC	CASRIGQALFSGANVLTF
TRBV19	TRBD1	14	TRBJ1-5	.	TGTGCCAGTAGTACCCGACAGGGGGGACAGCCCCAGCATTTT	CASSTRQGGQPQHF
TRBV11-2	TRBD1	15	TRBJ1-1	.	TGTGCCAGCAGCTTCCCAGGGGGTCTGAACACTGAAGCTTTCTTT	CASSFPGGLNTEAFF
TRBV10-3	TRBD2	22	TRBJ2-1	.	TGTGCCATCAGTGACCCCCCGTGGGGTCTGGACTTGATGGCGGGAGGGCCGTATGAGCAGTTCTTC	CAISDPPWGLDLMAGGPYEQFF
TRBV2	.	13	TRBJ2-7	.	TGTGCCAGCAGTGTATCACCAAACTACGAGCAGTACTTC	CASSVSPNYEQYF
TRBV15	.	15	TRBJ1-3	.	TGTGCCACCAGCAGAGGCCGGGGGGCTGCGGACACCATATATTTT	CATSRGRGAADTIYF
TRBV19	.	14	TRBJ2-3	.	TGTGCCACCCAGGGTTTAGGGTCGACAGATACGCAGTATTTT	CATQGLGSTDTQYF
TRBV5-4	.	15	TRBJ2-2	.	TGTGCCAGCAGCTTGGAGGGACGGAACACCGGGGAGCTGTTTTTT	CASSLEGRNTGELFF
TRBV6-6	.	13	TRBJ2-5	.	TGTGCCAGCAGCTCCAACAGGGACGGGACCCAGTACTTC	CASSSNRDGTQYF
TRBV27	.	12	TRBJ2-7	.	TGTGCCAGCAGTTTCTGGCCCTGCGAGCAGTACTTC	CASSFWPCEQYF
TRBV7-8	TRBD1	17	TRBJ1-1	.	TGTGCCAGCGGACTGGACAGGGGGCCGGAAATGAACACTGAAGCTTTCTTT	CASGLDRGPEMNTEAFF
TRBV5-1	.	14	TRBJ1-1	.	TGCGCCAGCAGCGAAGACAGCATGAACACTGAAGCTTTCTTT	CASSEDSMNTEAFF